This T cell receptor (beta chain) is drawn from a study of tumor-infiltrating lymphocytes in primary liver carcinoma. Study information: Tumors were staged T1-T3 N0M0 and measured roughly 4.2 to 10 cm across.

This clonotype appeared a single time. A primer in the constant region served to generate TCR beta cDNA from 500 ng of total RNA. A slightly modified ARM-PCR protocol with three nested multiplex PCR rounds produced these TCR beta libraries. With TRBV1-TRBV30 forward primers and a C-beta reverse primer, the first two PCR rounds were run for 10 cycles each. TCRdb reprocessed the multiplex PCR reads via MiXCR and lists one record per CDR3 protein. The sample carries 300,000 to 350,000 distinct CDR3 sequences, about two thirds recorded once. This CDR3 has 16 amino acids. Trimming left V 4 bases short and J 5 bases short, with 18 bases between. The V gene's germline CDR1 is SGHAT and CDR2 FQNNGV. Germline DNA was also extracted, while the blood RNA originated from unsorted whole blood. None of the patients had received treatment, and all had chronic HBV infection.

The V gene is TRBV11-2, the J gene TRBJ2-1; D uncertain. This clonotype was obtained from a man aged 40-49 years with primary liver carcinoma and hepatitis B virus infection. Sequencing was carried out using peripheral blood. The CDR3 loop reads CASSSARHRQDNEQFF. The CDR3 bases are TGTGCCAGCAGCTCCGCTCGACACCGTCAGGACAATGAGCAGTTCTTC.